This TCR beta chain was recovered during a study of neoadjuvant anti-PD-1 for oral cavity cancer. Profiling relied on immunoSEQ multiplex PCR, and the TCRdb table lists in-frame clones only, not all of them. The sample has roughly 13,000 clones; approximately 70% are singletons. Time point noted: after neoadjuvant nivolumab, at surgical resection. Patients were newly diagnosed with stage II-IVA oral cavity squamous cell carcinoma without prior systemic or radiation treatment. Blood cells were analyzed directly, without culture or expansion. The material sequenced was PBMCs, taken after nivolumab (anti-PD-1) treatment. The TCR sequence derives from a person between 40 and 80 years old with oral cavity squamous cell carcinoma.

CDR3: CASSSVSNTEAFF. CDR3 sequence (DNA): TGTGCCAGCAGCTCCGTCTCGAACACTGAAGCTTTCTTT. This chain connects TRBV7-6 to TRBJ1-1, with no clear D. With 4 bases removed from V and 1 base from J, the gap between germline ends came to 7 bases. The germline gives CDR1 SGHVS, CDR2 FNYEAQ. The CDR3 consists of 13 residues.